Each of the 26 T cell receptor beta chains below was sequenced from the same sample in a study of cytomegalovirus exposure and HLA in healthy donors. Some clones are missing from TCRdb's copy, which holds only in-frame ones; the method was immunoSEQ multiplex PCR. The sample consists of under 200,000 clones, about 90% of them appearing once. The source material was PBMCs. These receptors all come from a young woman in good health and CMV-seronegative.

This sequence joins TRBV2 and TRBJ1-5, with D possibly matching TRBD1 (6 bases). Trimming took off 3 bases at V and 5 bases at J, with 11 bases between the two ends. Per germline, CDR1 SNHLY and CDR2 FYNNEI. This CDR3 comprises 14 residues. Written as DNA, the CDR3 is TGTGCCAGCAGTGACCTGGAGGGGGATCAGCCCCAGCATTTT. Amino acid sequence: CASSDLEGDQPQHF.

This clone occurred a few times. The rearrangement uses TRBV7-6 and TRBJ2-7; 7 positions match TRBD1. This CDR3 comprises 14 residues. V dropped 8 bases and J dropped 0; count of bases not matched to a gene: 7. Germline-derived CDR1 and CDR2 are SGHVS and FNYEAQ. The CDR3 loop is CASVDGDSSYEQYF. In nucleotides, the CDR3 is TGTGCCAGCGTTGACGGGGACAGCTCCTACGAGCAGTACTTC.

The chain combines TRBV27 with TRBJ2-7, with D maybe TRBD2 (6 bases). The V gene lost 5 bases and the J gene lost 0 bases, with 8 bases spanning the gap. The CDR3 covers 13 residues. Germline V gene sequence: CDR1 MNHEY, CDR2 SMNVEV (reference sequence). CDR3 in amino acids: CASSKTSSYEQYF. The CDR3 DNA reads TGTGCCAGCAGTAAGACTAGCTCCTACGAGCAGTACTTC.

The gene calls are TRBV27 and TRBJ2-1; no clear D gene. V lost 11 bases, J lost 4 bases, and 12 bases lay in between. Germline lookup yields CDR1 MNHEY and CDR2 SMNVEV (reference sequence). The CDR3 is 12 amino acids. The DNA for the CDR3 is TGTGCCTCTATGGGCAGGTACAATGAGCAGTTCTTC. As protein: CASMGRYNEQFF.

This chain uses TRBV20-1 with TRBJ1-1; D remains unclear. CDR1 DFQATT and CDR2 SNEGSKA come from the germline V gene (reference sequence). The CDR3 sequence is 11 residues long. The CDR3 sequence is CSVWVRTEAFF. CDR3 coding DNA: TGCAGCGTCTGGGTTAGGACTGAAGCTTTCTTT.

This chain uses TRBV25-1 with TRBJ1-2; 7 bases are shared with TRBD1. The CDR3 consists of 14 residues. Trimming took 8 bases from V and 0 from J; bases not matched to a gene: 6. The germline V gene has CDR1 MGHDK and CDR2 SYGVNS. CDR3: CASRGQAANYGYTF. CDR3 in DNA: TGTGCCAGCCGAGGACAGGCAGCTAACTATGGCTACACCTTC.

The CDR3 reads CSVVLAGGLETQYF. The CDR3 nucleotides are TGCAGCGTTGTCCTAGCGGGAGGTTTGGAGACCCAGTACTTC. The V gene is TRBV29-1, the J gene TRBJ2-5; 11 bases are a match to TRBD2. J was trimmed by 5 bases and V by 4 bases; bases with no gene match: 6. CDR3 length equals 14 residues. CDR1 and CDR2 from the germline V gene are SQVTM and ANQGSEA. The variable domain in full, with the rest retrieved from reference TRBV29-1 and TRBJ2-5, is SAVISQKPSRDICQRGTSLTIQCQVDSQVTMMFWYRQQPGQSLTLIATANQGSEATYESGFVIDKFPISRPNLTFSTLTVSNMSPEDSSIYLCSVVLAGGLETQYFGPGTRLLVL.

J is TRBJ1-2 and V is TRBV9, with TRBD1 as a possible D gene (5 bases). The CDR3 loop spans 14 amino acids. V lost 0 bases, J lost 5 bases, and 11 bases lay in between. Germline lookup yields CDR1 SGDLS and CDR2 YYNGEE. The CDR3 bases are TGTGCCAGCAGCGTAGCTGAAGGGACTTATGGCTACACCTTC. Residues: CASSVAEGTYGYTF.

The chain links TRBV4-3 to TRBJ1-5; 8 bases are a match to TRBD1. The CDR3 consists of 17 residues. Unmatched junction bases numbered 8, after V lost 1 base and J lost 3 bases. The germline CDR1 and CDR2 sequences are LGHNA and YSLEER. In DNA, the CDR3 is TGCGCCAGCAGCCAAGCTCCGACGGGACAGGACAATCAGCCCCAGCATTTT. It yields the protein CASSQAPTGQDNQPQHF.

The CDR3 here is CASSPIAGPTPTTQYF. The DNA of the CDR3 is TGTGCCAGCAGTCCCATCGCGGGACCCACCCCAACTACGCAGTATTTT. This chain connects TRBV27 to TRBJ2-3, with D possibly matching TRBD2 (6 bases). CDR1 and CDR2 from the germline V gene are MNHEY and SMNVEV (reference sequence). This CDR3 region has 16 residues. The V end lost 5 bases, the J end lost 8 bases, and 23 bases lay between the germline ends.

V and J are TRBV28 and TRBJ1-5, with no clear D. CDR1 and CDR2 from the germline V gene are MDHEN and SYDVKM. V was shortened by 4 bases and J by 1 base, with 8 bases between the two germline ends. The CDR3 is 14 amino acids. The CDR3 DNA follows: TGTGCCAGCAGTTACCGGGCCAGCAATCAGCCCCAGCATTTT. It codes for CASSYRASNQPQHF.

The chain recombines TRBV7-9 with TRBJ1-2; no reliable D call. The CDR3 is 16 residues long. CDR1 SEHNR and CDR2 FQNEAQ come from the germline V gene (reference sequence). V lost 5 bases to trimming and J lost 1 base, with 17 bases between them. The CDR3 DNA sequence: TGTGCCAGCAGCCCTTACGTTAGGCGGGGTAACTATGGCTACACCTTC. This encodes CASSPYVRRGNYGYTF.

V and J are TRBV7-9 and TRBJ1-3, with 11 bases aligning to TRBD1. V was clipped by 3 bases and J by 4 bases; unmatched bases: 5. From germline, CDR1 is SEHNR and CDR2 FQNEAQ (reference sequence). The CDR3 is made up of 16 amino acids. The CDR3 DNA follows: TGTGCCAGCAGCTTGGACAGGGGGCTCGGAGGAAACACCATATATTTT. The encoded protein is CASSLDRGLGGNTIYF.

CDR3 protein: CASSFIPRAGGTSKQFF. In DNA, the CDR3 is TGTGCCAGCAGTTTTATCCCTAGGGCAGGGGGAACGTCCAAGCAGTTCTTC. The chain links TRBV28 to TRBJ2-1; 7 bases map to TRBD1. The CDR3 spans 17 residues. J gave up 11 bases and V 3 bases, and 19 bases lay outside the gene matches. Per germline, CDR1 MDHEN and CDR2 SYDVKM.

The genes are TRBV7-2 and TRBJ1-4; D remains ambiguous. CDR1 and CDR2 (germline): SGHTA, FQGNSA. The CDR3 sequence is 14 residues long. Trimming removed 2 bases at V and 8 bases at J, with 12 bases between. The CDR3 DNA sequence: TGTGCCAGCAGCTTATCAAATTTGGGAGAAAAACTGTTTTTT. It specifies CASSLSNLGEKLFF.

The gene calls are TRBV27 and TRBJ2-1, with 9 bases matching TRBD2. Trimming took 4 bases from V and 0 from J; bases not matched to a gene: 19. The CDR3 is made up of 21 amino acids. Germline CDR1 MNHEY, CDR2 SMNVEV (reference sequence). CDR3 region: CASSWALGGSGGRSSYNEQFF. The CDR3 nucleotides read TGTGCCAGCAGTTGGGCCCTAGGGGGTAGCGGGGGCCGCAGCTCCTACAATGAGCAGTTCTTC.

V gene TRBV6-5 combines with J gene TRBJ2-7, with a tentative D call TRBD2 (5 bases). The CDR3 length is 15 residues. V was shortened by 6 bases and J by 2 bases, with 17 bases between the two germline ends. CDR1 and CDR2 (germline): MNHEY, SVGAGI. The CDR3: CASSPRDPSTYEQYF. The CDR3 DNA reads TGTGCCAGCAGCCCCCGGGATCCCTCAACCTACGAGCAGTACTTC.

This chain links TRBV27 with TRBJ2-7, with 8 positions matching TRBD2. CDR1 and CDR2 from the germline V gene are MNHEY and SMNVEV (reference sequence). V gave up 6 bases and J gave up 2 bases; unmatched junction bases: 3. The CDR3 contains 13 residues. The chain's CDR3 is CASRYSGAYEQYF. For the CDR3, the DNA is TGTGCCAGCAGATATAGCGGGGCCTACGAGCAGTACTTC.

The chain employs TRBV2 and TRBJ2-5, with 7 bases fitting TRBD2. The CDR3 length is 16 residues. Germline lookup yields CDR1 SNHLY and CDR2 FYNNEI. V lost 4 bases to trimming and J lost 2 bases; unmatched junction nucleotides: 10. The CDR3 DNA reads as TGTGCCAGCAGTGCTCTCATGGCTAGCGGTCAAGAGACCCAGTACTTC. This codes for CASSALMASGQETQYF.

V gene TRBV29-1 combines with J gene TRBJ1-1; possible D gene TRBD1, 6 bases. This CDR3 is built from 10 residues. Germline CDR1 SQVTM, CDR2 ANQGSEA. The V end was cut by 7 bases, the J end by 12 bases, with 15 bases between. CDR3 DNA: TGCAGCGCCTATGGGGGGCTACCTTTCTTT. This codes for CSAYGGLPFF.

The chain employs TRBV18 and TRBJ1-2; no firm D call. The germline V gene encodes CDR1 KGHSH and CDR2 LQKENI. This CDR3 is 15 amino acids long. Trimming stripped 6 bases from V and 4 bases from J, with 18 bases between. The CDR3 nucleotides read TGTGCCAGCTCCCCCGGTGCAACTTCTGCCTATGGCTACACCTTC. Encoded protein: CASSPGATSAYGYTF.

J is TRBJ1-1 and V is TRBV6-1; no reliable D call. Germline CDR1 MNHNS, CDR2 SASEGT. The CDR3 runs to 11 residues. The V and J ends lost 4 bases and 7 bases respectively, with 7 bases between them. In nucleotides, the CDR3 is TGTGCCAGCAGTGTAGTCCTTGAAGCTTTCTTT. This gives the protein CASSVVLEAFF.

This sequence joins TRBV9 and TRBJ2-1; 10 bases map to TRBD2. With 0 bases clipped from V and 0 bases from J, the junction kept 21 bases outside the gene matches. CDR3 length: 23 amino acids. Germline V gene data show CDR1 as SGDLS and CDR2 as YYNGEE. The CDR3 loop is CASSVEMGLATRKLPYSYNEQFF. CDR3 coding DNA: TGTGCCAGCAGCGTAGAAATGGGACTAGCGACGAGAAAACTCCCCTACTCCTACAATGAGCAGTTCTTC. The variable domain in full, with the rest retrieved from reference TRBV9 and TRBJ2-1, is DSGVTQTPKHLITATGQRVTLRCSPRSGDLSVYWYQQSLDQGLQFLIQYYNGEERAKGNILERFSAQQFPDLHSELNLSSLELGDSALYFCASSVEMGLATRKLPYSYNEQFFGPGTRLTVL.

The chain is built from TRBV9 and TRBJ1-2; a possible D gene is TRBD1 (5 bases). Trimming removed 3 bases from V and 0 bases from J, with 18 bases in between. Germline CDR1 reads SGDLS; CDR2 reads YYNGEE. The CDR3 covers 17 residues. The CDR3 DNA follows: TGTGCCAGCAGCGCCTACGACCTCGACAGCCCTAACTATGGCTACACCTTC. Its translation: CASSAYDLDSPNYGYTF.

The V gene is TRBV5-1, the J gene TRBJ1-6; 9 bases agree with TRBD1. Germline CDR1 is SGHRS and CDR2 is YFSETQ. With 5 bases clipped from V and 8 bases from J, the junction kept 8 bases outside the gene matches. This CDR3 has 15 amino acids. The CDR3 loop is CASSSGTGKYSPLHF. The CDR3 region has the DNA TGCGCCAGCAGTTCAGGGACAGGGAAATATTCACCCCTCCACTTT.

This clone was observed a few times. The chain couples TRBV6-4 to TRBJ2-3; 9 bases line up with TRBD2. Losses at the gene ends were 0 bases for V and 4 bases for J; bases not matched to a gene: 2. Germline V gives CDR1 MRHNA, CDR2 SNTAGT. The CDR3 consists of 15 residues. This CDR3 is CASSDSGLASDTQYF. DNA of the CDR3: TGTGCCAGCAGTGACTCTGGACTAGCGTCAGATACGCAGTATTTT.